The following is a TCR beta chain sequence with its context. What it binds is unknown. This record comes from a study of response to subunit inactivated influenza vaccine. Study results and caveats: After each seasonal influenza vaccination, few new T cells are recruited, the authors suggested.

TCRdb independently ran MiXCR on the RT-PCR reads; one entry per CDR3 protein. This table has about 780,000 distinct CDR3 sequences, roughly 18% appearing once. This CDR3 comprises 18 residues. Trimming removed 0 bases at V and 8 bases at J, with 24 bases between. Looked up from germline, CDR1 is LGHNA and CDR2 is YSLEER. J is TRBJ2-3 and V is TRBV4-3; perhaps TRBD2 as D (7 bases). The material was PBMCs from blood, obtained less than 6 days after vaccination. This receptor was taken from a man aged 50 to 59 who received an inactivated influenza vaccine. CDR3 in amino acids: CASSQDRVRGGVSGTQYF. In DNA form, the CDR3 reads TGCGCCAGCAGCCAAGATCGTGTAAGGGGGGGCGTTTCTGGTACGCAGTATTTT.